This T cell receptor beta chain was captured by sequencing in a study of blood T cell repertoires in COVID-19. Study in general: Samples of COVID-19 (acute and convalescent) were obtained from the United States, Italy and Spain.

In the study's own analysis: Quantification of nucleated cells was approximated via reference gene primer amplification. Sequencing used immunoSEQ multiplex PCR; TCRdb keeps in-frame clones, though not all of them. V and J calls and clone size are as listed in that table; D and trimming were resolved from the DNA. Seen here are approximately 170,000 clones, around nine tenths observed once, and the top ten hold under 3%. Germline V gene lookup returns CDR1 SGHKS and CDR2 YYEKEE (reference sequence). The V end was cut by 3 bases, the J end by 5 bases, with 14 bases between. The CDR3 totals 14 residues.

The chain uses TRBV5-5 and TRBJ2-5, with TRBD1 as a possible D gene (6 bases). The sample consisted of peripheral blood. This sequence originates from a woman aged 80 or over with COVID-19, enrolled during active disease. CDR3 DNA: TGTGCCAGCAGCTGGATACAGGGTGTGGAGACCCAGTACTTC. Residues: CASSWIQGVETQYF.